This T cell receptor beta chain came from a study of B cell selection in AIRE deficiency. With respect to this clone: No antigen is known for it.

Findings of the study overall: CDR3s were shorter in shared Treg sequences, reflecting few non-templated nucleotide insertions. About a third of healthy-shared Treg TCRbeta sequences appeared in patient Tconv cells.

Repertoires were generated with immunoSEQ multiplex PCR, while TCRdb's copy carries only in-frame clones and drops some. The sample lists fewer than 30,000 clones; 90% to 96% were seen once. CD4+CD127+ cells were sorted as the conventional CD4 T cells. Controls came from healthy donors unrelated to patients. The J segment lost 7 bases and the V segment lost 5 bases, leaving 6 bases of the junction unmatched. The CDR3 spans 13 residues. CDR1 SQVTM and CDR2 ANQGSEA come from the germline V gene. The V call is TRBV29-1, the J call TRBJ1-4; 8 nucleotides match TRBD1. The clonotype was recovered from a human donor in good health. The sequenced material came from CD4+CD127+ conventional T cells sorted from PBMCs. CDR3 in DNA: TGCAGCGTTAGGAGACAGGGGTCTGAAAAACTGTTTTTT. Its translation is CSVRRQGSEKLFF.